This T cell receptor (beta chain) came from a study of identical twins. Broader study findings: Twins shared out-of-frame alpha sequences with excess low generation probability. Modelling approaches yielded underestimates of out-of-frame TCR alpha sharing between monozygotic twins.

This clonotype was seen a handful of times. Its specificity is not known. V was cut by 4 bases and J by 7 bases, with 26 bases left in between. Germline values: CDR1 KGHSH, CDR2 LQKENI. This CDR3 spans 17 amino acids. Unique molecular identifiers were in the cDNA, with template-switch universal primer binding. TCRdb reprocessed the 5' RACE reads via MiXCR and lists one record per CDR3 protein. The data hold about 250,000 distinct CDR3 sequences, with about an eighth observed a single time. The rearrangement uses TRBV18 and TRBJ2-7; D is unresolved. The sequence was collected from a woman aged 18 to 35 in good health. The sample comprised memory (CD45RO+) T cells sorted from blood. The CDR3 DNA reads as TGTGCCAGCTCACGCTCCATAGCAGACTCCCTGAGTAGGGAGCAGTACTTC. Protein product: CASSRSIADSLSREQYF.